This T cell receptor (beta chain) was sequenced during a study of blood T cell repertoires in COVID-19. There are 15 residues in the CDR3. The junction had 4 bases not matched to a gene; V was cut back by 3 bases and J by 5 bases. In germline, CDR1 is MGHRA, CDR2 YSYEKL. Data came from immunoSEQ multiplex PCR; TCRdb stores just in-frame clones and leaves some out. The data show 90,000 to 120,000 clones, 65% to 90% seen once. The chain carries TRBV4-1 and TRBJ2-3, with 11 bases matching TRBD1. The clonotype was recovered from a man aged 60-69 years with acute or convalescent COVID-19. The specimen was peripheral blood. The CDR3 protein is CASSQDRGLRDTQYF. For the CDR3, the DNA is TGCGCCAGCAGCCAGGACAGGGGGCTTAGAGATACGCAGTATTTT.